Listed below are T cell receptor beta chains from one sample, sequenced in a study of blood T cell repertoires in COVID-19. Method: immunoSEQ multiplex PCR; TCRdb's copy keeps in-frame clones and lacks some. The data show 400,000 to 450,000 clones, roughly 91% seen once. Material: PBMCs or T cells enriched from blood (not recorded which). The receptors shown here come from a man aged 18 to 30 who had recovered from COVID-19. Each CDR3 is given with its conserved first and last residue. A D gene is named only where the DNA matches it firmly. Expanded clones are given a class, and other clones once, few, many or no size at all.

>NA|TRBV10-3|TRBD2|TRBJ2-7
TGTGCCACCACCGGGACTAGTACCTACGAGCAGTACTTC
CATTGTSTYEQYF
>NA|TRBV3-1/TRBV3-2|NA|TRBJ1-1
TGTGCCAGCGGACAGTTGAACACTGAAGCTTTCTTT
CASGQLNTEAFF
>NA|TRBV27|NA|TRBJ2-5
TGTGCCAGCAGCCTCGCGAAAAATGGCCAAGAGACCCAGTACTTC
CASSLAKNGQETQYF
>once|TRBV28|NA|TRBJ2-7
TGTGCCAGCAGCCTGACAGTTCCCTACGAGCAGTACTTC
CASSLTVPYEQYF
>NA|TRBV2|TRBD2|TRBJ2-1
TGTGCCAGCAATCGAGCGGGAGGTTCCTACAATGAGCAGTTCTTC
CASNRAGGSYNEQFF
>NA|TRBV5-1|TRBD1|TRBJ1-5
TGCGCCAGCAGCTTGGGGGCAGGGGGTAGCAATCAGCCCCAGCATTTT
CASSLGAGGSNQPQHF
>NA|TRBV5-4|NA|TRBJ2-5
TGTGCCAGCAGCTTCGGTGGCCAAGAGACCCAGTACTTC
CASSFGGQETQYF
>NA|TRBV11-2|NA|TRBJ1-2
TGTGCCAGCAGCCTGTTTAACTATGGCTACACCTTC
CASSLFNYGYTF
>once|TRBV9|NA|TRBJ1-6
TGTGCCAGCAGCGGACGTCAGACACCAAATAATTCACCCCTCCACTTT
CASSGRQTPNNSPLHF
>NA|TRBV14|NA|TRBJ1-3
TGTGCCAGCAGCCCCTTCTCGTCCCTCTCTGGAAACACCATATATTTT
CASSPFSSLSGNTIYF
>few|TRBV9|NA|TRBJ1-1
TGTGCCAGCAGCGTACACCAGGACATGAACACTGAAGCTTTCTTT
CASSVHQDMNTEAFF
>NA|TRBV10-3|NA|TRBJ1-6
TGTGCCGCCGGGGGGGGAAGACAGACGGATAATTCACCCCTCCACTTT
CAAGGGRQTDNSPLHF
>NA|TRBV7-9|NA|TRBJ2-5
TGTGCCAGCAGCTTAGCTAGAGAGACCCAGTACTTC
CASSLARETQYF
>NA|TRBV7-9|NA|TRBJ1-1
TGTGCCAGCAGCTTAGCGGGACAAGACACTGAAGCTTTCTTT
CASSLAGQDTEAFF
>NA|TRBV2|NA|TRBJ1-1
TGTGCCAGCATTCTGTTCGACATGAACACTGAAGCTTTCTTT
CASILFDMNTEAFF
>NA|TRBV5-1|TRBD2|TRBJ2-1
TGCGCCAGCAGCTCCGGGACTAAGGGCCATGAGCAGTTCTTC
CASSSGTKGHEQFF
>NA|TRBV20-1|TRBD1|TRBJ1-1
TGCAGTGCTGGGACAGGTAGCTCTTTCTTT
CSAGTGSSFF
>NA|TRBV30|TRBD1|TRBJ1-5
TGTGCCTGGAGTCCGGGACAGTATAGCAATCAGCCCCAGCATTTT
CAWSPGQYSNQPQHF
>NA|TRBV4-1|TRBD1|TRBJ1-2
TGCGCCAGCAGCCAAGAGGATCTCGGACAGGGACTCAAGATAGGCTATGGCTACACCTTC
CASSQEDLGQGLKIGYGYTF
>NA|TRBV3-1/TRBV3-2|NA|TRBJ1-1
TGTGCCAGCAGCCGTATCGCTCTAGGGGCCTCGAACACTGAAGCTTTCTTT
CASSRIALGASNTEAFF
>once|TRBV28|TRBD1|TRBJ2-7
TGTGCCAGCAGTTCGGGACAGATCTACGAGCAGTACTTC
CASSSGQIYEQYF
>NA|TRBV5-4|TRBD1|TRBJ1-4
TGTGCCAGCAGCGCAGACAGGGTAGGGAAACTGTTTTTT
CASSADRVGKLFF
>NA|TRBV7-3|TRBD1|TRBJ1-1
TGTGCCAGCAGCCTGGGACAGGGGAACACTGAAGCTTTCTTT
CASSLGQGNTEAFF
>NA|TRBV4-1|TRBD2|TRBJ2-2
TGCGCCAGCAGCCATCGGGTCGGGGCGGGAGGCAACACCGGGGAGCTGTTTTTT
CASSHRVGAGGNTGELFF
>NA|TRBV11-3|NA|TRBJ1-1
TGTGCCAGCAGCTTAAGTGGGAGGTTTATGAACACTGAAGCTTTCTTT
CASSLSGRFMNTEAFF
>NA|TRBV25-1|TRBD1|TRBJ1-2
TGTGCCAGCAGTCTACTGGAGAAGGGGGCTGGTTATGGCTACACCTTC
CASSLLEKGAGYGYTF
>NA|TRBV3-1/TRBV3-2|NA|TRBJ2-2
TGTGCCAGCAGTCCGGGACTGAACACCGGGGAGCTGTTTTTT
CASSPGLNTGELFF
>NA|TRBV7-3|NA|TRBJ2-7
TGTGCCAGCAGCCAAGGGGGGGGCGGCGAGCAGTACTTC
CASSQGGGGEQYF
>NA|TRBV11-2|TRBD2|TRBJ2-1
TGTGCCAGCAGCTTGGGACTAGCGGGGTTGGGGGACGAGCAGTTCTTC
CASSLGLAGLGDEQFF
>NA|TRBV6-4|TRBD1|TRBJ1-2
TGTGCCAGCAGTGAGACAGGGGGCTCGGGCTACACCTTC
CASSETGGSGYTF
>NA|TRBV6-1|TRBD1|TRBJ1-6
TGTGCCAGCAGTGAAAAGGGGACAGGGAGCTCCTATAATTCACCCCTCCACTTT
CASSEKGTGSSYNSPLHF
>NA|TRBV6-5|TRBD1|TRBJ1-6
TGTGCCAGCCAAACAGGGGGGAATTCACCCCTCCACTTT
CASQTGGNSPLHF
>NA|TRBV5-5|TRBD1|TRBJ2-5
TGTGCCAGCAGCCGCACAGGGGATCGGGAAGAGACCCAGTACTTC
CASSRTGDREETQYF
>once|TRBV11-2|NA|TRBJ2-1
TGTGCCAGCAGCCCGGAAGCCCGGGTCGACGCCTACAATGAGCAGTTCTTC
CASSPEARVDAYNEQFF
>NA|TRBV7-9|NA|TRBJ1-5
TGTGCCAGCAGCTTAGGGGGGGGTTTACAGCCCCAGCATTTT
CASSLGGGLQPQHF
>once|TRBV19|NA|TRBJ2-4
TGTGCCAGTAGGGCGATCGGGACACAAGCCAAAAACATTCAGTACTTC
CASRAIGTQAKNIQYF
>NA|TRBV7-3|NA|TRBJ2-3
TGTGCCAGCAGCTTGACTTCCCGAATCACAGATACGCAGTATTTT
CASSLTSRITDTQYF
>NA|TRBV6-1|NA|TRBJ1-1
TGTGCCAGCAGTGAAGCAAGTGCGAGGACTGAAGCTTTCTTT
CASSEASARTEAFF
>NA|TRBV28|TRBD1|TRBJ1-1
TGTGCCAGCAGCAGCAGGGGGTTGAACACTGAAGCTTTCTTT
CASSSRGLNTEAFF
>NA|TRBV7-8|NA|TRBJ1-1
TGTGCCAGCAGCTTAACGCGGCTGGGGGGAGCTTTCTTT
CASSLTRLGGAFF
>NA|TRBV10-3|NA|TRBJ1-1
TGTGCCATCAGTGAGGAGGCACAGGGTGAAGCTTTCTTT
CAISEEAQGEAFF
>NA|TRBV7-2|TRBD1|TRBJ1-2
TGTGCCAGCAGTAGACCGGGACAGGGAGACTATGGCTACACCTTC
CASSRPGQGDYGYTF
>once|TRBV7-9|TRBD2|TRBJ2-3
TGTGCCAGCAGCTTCGGGACTAGCGGGGGCACAGATACGCAGTATTTT
CASSFGTSGGTDTQYF
>NA|TRBV5-1|TRBD1|TRBJ1-6
TGCGCCAGCCGACAGGGTGGATATAATTCACCCCTCCACTTT
CASRQGGYNSPLHF
>NA|TRBV4-1|NA|TRBJ1-2
TGCGCCAGCAGCCAAGAAGGGGTTAACTATGGCTACACCTTC
CASSQEGVNYGYTF
>NA|TRBV24-1|TRBD1|TRBJ1-4
TGTGCCACCAGTGAAGGGGACAGACCTAATGAAAAACTGTTTTTT
CATSEGDRPNEKLFF
>NA|TRBV4-2|TRBD2|TRBJ2-4
TGTGCCAGCAGCCCCCGGGGTAGCGGGGGCTCCGCAGAAAACATTCAGTACTTC
CASSPRGSGGSAENIQYF
>NA|TRBV5-1|TRBD1|TRBJ1-6
TGCGCCAGCAGCCAAGGGACAGGGGGATCACCCCTCCACTTT
CASSQGTGGSPLHF
>NA|TRBV7-8|TRBD1|TRBJ1-1
TGTGCCAGCAGCTTTTTGGAGGGGGCGGCTGAAGCTTTCTTT
CASSFLEGAAEAFF
>NA|TRBV11-3|NA|TRBJ1-1
TGTGCCAGCAGCTTCAGGAACACTGAAGCTTTCTTT
CASSFRNTEAFF
>NA|TRBV27|NA|TRBJ1-1
TGTGCCAGGGGACCAGGGGAAGGTGAAGCTTTCTTT
CARGPGEGEAFF
>NA|TRBV9|NA|TRBJ1-4
TGTGCCAGCAGCGCACAATTGTCAAAACTGTTTTTT
CASSAQLSKLFF
>NA|TRBV29-1|NA|TRBJ1-4
TGCAGCGTTGGACTGACTAATGAAAAACTGTTTTTT
CSVGLTNEKLFF
>NA|TRBV5-1|TRBD2|TRBJ2-7
TGCGCCAGCAGCTTGGAGGGGACTAGCGGGAGGCACGAGCAGTACTTC
CASSLEGTSGRHEQYF
>NA|TRBV9|NA|TRBJ1-1
TGTGCCAGCAGCGCCCTGACAGGCTCTGAAGCTTTCTTT
CASSALTGSEAFF
>few|TRBV18|NA|TRBJ1-1
TGTGCCAGCTCATCAATACCAGGTCCTGAAGCTTTCTTT
CASSSIPGPEAFF
>NA|TRBV28|NA|TRBJ1-1
TGTGCCAGCAGCACTTCCTGGCAGGGGCATATAGAAGCTTTCTTT
CASSTSWQGHIEAFF